Each of the 17 T cell receptor beta chains below was sequenced from the same sample in a study of T cell repertoires in cytomegalovirus infection. No cognate antigen is known for these TCRs. TCRdb used MiXCR to reprocess the reads, holding one entry per CDR3 protein. The data show 650,000 to 850,000 distinct CDR3 sequences, about 29% seen once. The sample in question was cultured CD8+ T cells from PBMCs, obtained from culture after CMV antigen stimulation. The receptors here all came from a human donor in good health (CMV status not recorded). Some clones in this sample may be carry-over from other donors' samples.

In its sample, this clonotype was seen a few times. The gene calls are TRBV25-1 and TRBJ1-1; D unclear. Germline-derived CDR1 and CDR2 are MGHDK and SYGVNS. The CDR3 runs 14 residues. The V end lost 4 bases, the J end lost 5 bases, and 14 bases lay between the germline ends. Here the CDR3 DNA reads TGTGCCAGCAGTGCCGTTAAGTTCGAAACTGAAGCTTTCTTT. Its protein is CASSAVKFETEAFF. Full variable domain (outside the CDR3, taken from reference TRBV25-1 and TRBJ1-1): EADIYQTPRYLVIGTGKKITLECSQTMGHDKMYWYQQDPGMELHLIHYSYGVNSTEKGDLSSESTVSRIRTEHFPLTLESARPSHTSQYLCASSAVKFETEAFFGQGTRLTVV.

The chain has TRBV29-1 and TRBJ2-4; no clear D. Looked up from germline, CDR1 is SQVTM and CDR2 is ANQGSEA. The CDR3 has 14 residues. V gave up 7 bases and J gave up 1 base, with 14 bases separating them. In DNA form, the CDR3 reads TGCAGCGCCGCGCGCCTCACTGCCAAAAACATTCAGTACTTC. Protein product: CSAARLTAKNIQYF.

This clonotype was picked up a small number of times. The chain joins TRBV4-1 to TRBJ2-3, with D possibly being TRBD1 (6 bases). The CDR3 runs to 16 residues. The V gene's germline CDR1 is MGHRA and CDR2 YSYEKL. V shed 4 bases and J shed 0 bases, with 14 bases lying between them. The CDR3 DNA reads TGCGCCAGCAGCCTAGGGGGAAGACCCAGCACAGATACGCAGTATTTT. It codes for CASSLGGRPSTDTQYF.

The chain carries TRBV9 and TRBJ2-7; the match to TRBD1 covers 9 bases. CDR1 and CDR2 (germline): SGDLS, YYNGEE. This CDR3 is built from 11 residues. The junction had 6 bases not matched to a gene; V was cut back by 5 bases and J by 12 bases. The CDR3: CASRQTGGLYF. DNA of the CDR3: TGTGCCAGCAGGCAGACAGGGGGGTTGTACTTC.

This clonotype was detected many times. The CDR3 is CAISGSPTASRDSGANVLTF. The CDR3 DNA reads TGTGCCATCAGCGGAAGTCCGACAGCAAGTAGGGACTCTGGGGCCAACGTCCTGACTTTC. The chain has TRBV10-3 and TRBJ2-6; D may be TRBD1 (5 bases). CDR1 is ENHRY, CDR2 SYGVKD, per germline. This CDR3 comprises 20 residues. The V end was cut by 6 bases, the J end by 0 bases, with 24 bases between.

The chain links TRBV7-2 to TRBJ1-5; TRBD1 might be the D (5 bases). CDR1 and CDR2 from the germline V gene are SGHTA and FQGNSA. Deletions cut 4 bases from V and 3 bases from J, with 13 bases between. This CDR3 is built from 15 residues. DNA for the CDR3: TGTGCCAGCAGCTCCCGTCGGGGGTACAATCAGCCCCAGCATTTT. Translating gives CASSSRRGYNQPQHF.

The table lists this clonotype with a few counts. V is TRBV28 and J is TRBJ2-1, with a tentative D call TRBD1 (6 bases). V shed 9 bases and J shed 5 bases, with 17 bases lying between them. This CDR3 comprises 14 residues. Per germline, CDR1 MDHEN and CDR2 SYDVKM. CDR3 sequence: CASQDSSVHNEQFF. As DNA, the CDR3 is TGTGCCAGTCAGGACAGTTCGGTACACAATGAGCAGTTCTTC.

This clonotype has a count of ten or more. DNA for the CDR3: TGTGCCAGCTCGATGGAGGCAACTAATGAAAAACTGTTTTTT. Amino acid sequence: CASSMEATNEKLFF. The V call is TRBV7-6, the J call TRBJ1-4; no firm D call. Germline V gene data show CDR1 as SGHVS and CDR2 as FNYEAQ. The CDR3 sequence is 14 residues long. The ends were cut back, 8 bases at V and 0 bases at J, with 10 bases in the middle.

The V and J genes are TRBV2 and TRBJ2-1, with D possibly TRBD1 on 6 matching bases. This CDR3 is built from 10 residues. V was trimmed by 7 bases and J by 10 bases, leaving 8 bases between them. Per germline, CDR1 SNHLY and CDR2 FYNNEI. The CDR3 DNA is TGTGCCAGCATTGGGGGCGAGCAGTTCTTC. It specifies CASIGGEQFF.

This clonotype was seen a handful of times. The J gene is TRBJ2-3, the V gene TRBV7-6; 9 nucleotides line up with TRBD2. CDR1 is SGHVS and CDR2 is FNYEAQ in the germline V gene. The V segment lost 1 base and the J segment 4 bases; nucleotides outside the gene matches: 6. This CDR3 region has 16 residues. DNA for the CDR3: TGTGCCAGCAGCTTAGTCGAGCGGGGGGTTTCAGATACGCAGTATTTT. Its protein product is CASSLVERGVSDTQYF.

In this sample, this clonotype turned up a few times. The V gene is TRBV6-2 or TRBV6-3, the J gene TRBJ2-1; 13 positions agree with TRBD2. The CDR3 is made up of 20 amino acids. The J segment lost 5 bases and the V segment lost 0 bases, leaving 13 bases of the junction unmatched. The germline gives CDR1 MNHEY, CDR2 SVGEGT. The CDR3 region is CASSYSRFVLAGGPNNEQFF. CDR3 bases: TGTGCCAGCAGTTACTCACGGTTCGTACTAGCGGGGGGGCCGAACAATGAGCAGTTCTTC.

The rearrangement uses TRBV27 and TRBJ2-1; 10 nucleotides align to TRBD1. The junction had 9 bases not matched to a gene; V was cut back by 6 bases and J by 7 bases. CDR1 and CDR2 (germline): MNHEY, SMNVEV (reference sequence). The CDR3 runs to 15 residues. CDR3 nucleotide sequence: TGTGCCAGCAGCAGGGGACAGGGGATGGGAAATGAGCAGTTCTTC. Translated: CASSRGQGMGNEQFF.

J is TRBJ1-6 and V is TRBV4-1, with no clear D. The CDR3 runs to 16 residues. Trimming removed 1 base at V and 4 bases at J, with 11 bases between. The V gene's germline CDR1 is MGHRA and CDR2 YSYEKL. Written as DNA, the CDR3 is TGCGCCAGCAGCCAAGGTCGGCCCGGGTATAATTCACCCCTCCACTTT. Translation: CASSQGRPGYNSPLHF.

This clonotype was counted many times. The chain employs TRBV11-2 and TRBJ1-4; D is undetermined. The ends were cut back, 4 bases at V and 10 bases at J, with 16 bases in the middle. This CDR3 is built from 14 residues. Germline CDR1 reads SGHAT; CDR2 reads FQNNGV. The CDR3 bases are TGTGCCAGCAGCTCCAGCGCCCGAGAGGGAAAACTGTTTTTT. Its protein product is CASSSSAREGKLFF.

CDR3 amino acids: CATRVWTDTQYF. CDR3 coding DNA: TGTGCCACTAGGGTTTGGACAGATACGCAGTATTTT. The V gene is TRBV2, the J gene TRBJ2-3; D not resolved. Germline V gene sequence: CDR1 SNHLY, CDR2 FYNNEI. V dropped 10 bases and J dropped 3 bases, with 11 bases sitting between them. This CDR3 spans 12 amino acids.

This clonotype was counted a few times. The V call is TRBV12-3 or TRBV12-4, the J call TRBJ1-5, with 7 bases that match TRBD1. The CDR3 is made up of 15 amino acids. With 6 bases clipped from V and 5 bases from J, the junction kept 10 bases outside the gene matches. CDR3 in DNA: TGTGCCAGCAGAGAACAGGGGACCACATATCAGCCCCAGCATTTT. Residues: CASREQGTTYQPQHF.

The rearrangement joins TRBV6-1 to TRBJ2-1; the D call may be TRBD1 or TRBD2 (5 bases each). The CDR3 contains 18 residues. The germline CDR1 and CDR2 sequences are MNHNS and SASEGT. Trimming left V 2 bases short and J 3 bases short, with 20 bases between. CDR3 nucleotide sequence: TGTGCCAGCAGTGAATCGGGTCCTTTGAGGGGTCGCTACAATGAGCAGTTCTTC. This encodes CASSESGPLRGRYNEQFF.